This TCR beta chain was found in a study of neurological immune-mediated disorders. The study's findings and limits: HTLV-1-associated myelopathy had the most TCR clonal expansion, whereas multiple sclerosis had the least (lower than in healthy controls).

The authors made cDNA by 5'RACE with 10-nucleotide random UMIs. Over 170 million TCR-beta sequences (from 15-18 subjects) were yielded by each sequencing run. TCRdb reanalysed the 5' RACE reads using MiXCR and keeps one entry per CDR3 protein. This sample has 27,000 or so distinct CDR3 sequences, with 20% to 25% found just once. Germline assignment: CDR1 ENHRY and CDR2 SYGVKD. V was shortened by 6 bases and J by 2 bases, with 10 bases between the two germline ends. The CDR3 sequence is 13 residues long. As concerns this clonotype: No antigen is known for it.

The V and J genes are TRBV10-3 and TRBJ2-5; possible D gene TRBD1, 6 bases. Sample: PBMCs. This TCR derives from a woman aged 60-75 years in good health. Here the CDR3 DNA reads TGTGCCATCAGCCGGACAGCTCAAGAGACCCAGTACTTC. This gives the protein CAISRTAQETQYF.